This T cell receptor beta chain derives from a study of blood T cell repertoires in COVID-19. The overall study: PBMCs, B-cell-depleted T cells, or T cells were the source of the cDNA or gDNA that made up the material.

Profiled with immunoSEQ multiplex PCR; TCRdb holds only in-frame clones, not every one. The repertoire includes approximately 670,000 clones, 80% to 90% of them detected once, and approximately 0.3% sits in the top ten. The germline CDR1 and CDR2 sequences are MNHEY and SVGAGI. This CDR3 is 15 amino acids long. The trim removed 0 bases at V and 5 bases at J, leaving 6 bases unmatched. Sequenced material: peripheral blood. The chain couples TRBV6-5 to TRBJ2-5, with 7 bases lining up with TRBD2. This clonotype was sampled from a woman aged 18-29 years with acute or convalescent COVID-19. CDR3 region: CASSYSSGEGETQYF. In DNA form, the CDR3 reads TGTGCCAGCAGTTACTCCTCCGGGGAGGGGGAGACCCAGTACTTC.